A single sample gave rise to the 16 T cell receptor beta chains below, sequenced in a study of blood T cells in healthy people across ages. A sample-barcoded 5' primer and a J-beta primer mix were used in a second PCR of roughly 7 to 12 cycles. TCRdb analysed the 5' RACE reads with MiXCR anew, one entry per CDR3 protein. Here the sample spans about 570,000 distinct CDR3 sequences, about 28% being singletons. This same sample was also part of a study on T cells of mothers and their children.

The sequenced sample consisted of blood. Source of these receptors: a boy between 2 and 10 years old in good health.

This clonotype was counted a few times. This chain connects TRBV5-1 to TRBJ1-4; 8 bases fit TRBD1. The CDR3 length is 14 residues. Trimming cost V 4 bases and J 7 bases; bases outside gene matches: 6. Germline V gives CDR1 SGHRS, CDR2 YFSETQ. CDR3 nucleotide sequence: TGCGCCAGCAGCCCGGCAGGGGGCCGTGAAAAACTGTTTTTT. Translated, it gives CASSPAGGREKLFF.

The chain joins TRBV6-5 to TRBJ2-1, with TRBD1 identical over 9 bases. The DNA end is more similar to TRBJ2-5, so the J call may be wrong. The CDR3 runs to 11 residues. CDR1 is MNHEY and CDR2 is SVGAGI in the germline V gene. In DNA, the CDR3 is TGTGCCAGTGGACAGGGGGAGACCCAGTACTTC. This codes for CASGQGETQYF.

This clonotype has a handful of counts. This chain links TRBV2 with TRBJ1-2; TRBD1 might be the D (5 bases). Trimming took 4 bases from V and 0 from J, leaving 6 bases between them. Germline V lookup: CDR1 SNHLY, CDR2 FYNNEI. CDR3 size: 13 residues. CDR3 coding DNA: TGTGCCAGCAGTGCAGGGTCTAACTATGGCTACACCTTC. Protein product: CASSAGSNYGYTF.

This clonotype has just a few counts. The chain recombines TRBV10-3 with TRBJ1-2, with TRBD1 as a possible D gene (6 bases). CDR1 is ENHRY, CDR2 SYGVKD, per germline. The CDR3 runs to 19 residues. V lost 1 base and J 4 bases, leaving 25 bases between the germline ends. The CDR3 nucleotides are TGTGCCATCAGTGAGTTAAGAAGCGGGGAAACAGGGCCCGGCTATGGCTACACCTTC. Residues: CAISELRSGETGPGYGYTF.

The chain employs TRBV7-9 and TRBJ2-2, with 7 positions matching TRBD1. Per germline, CDR1 SEHNR and CDR2 FQNEAQ (reference sequence). This CDR3 has 15 residues. With V trimmed by 4 bases and J by 9 bases, 11 bases remained unmatched. The CDR3 spells CASSSSGTVMRELFF. CDR3 DNA: TGTGCCAGCAGCTCGTCCGGGACAGTGATGCGGGAGCTGTTTTTT.

The chain employs TRBV4-3 and TRBJ2-5; 11 nucleotides agree with TRBD1. Germline CDR1 and CDR2: LGHNA and YSLEER. The V segment lost 2 bases and the J segment 8 bases; nucleotides outside the gene matches: 4. The CDR3 totals 14 residues. In nucleotides, the CDR3 is TGCGCCAGCAGCCAATCAGGACAGGGGGCAACCCAGTACTTC. Translation gives CASSQSGQGATQYF.

The CDR3 reads CSANREETQYF. For the CDR3, the DNA is TGCAGCGCTAACAGGGAAGAGACCCAGTACTTC. The rearrangement uses TRBV29-1 and TRBJ2-5, with a weak D call TRBD1 (6 bases). This CDR3 contains 11 residues. V lost 7 bases and J 3 bases, leaving 9 bases between the germline ends. Germline V gives CDR1 SQVTM, CDR2 ANQGSEA.

The rearrangement links TRBV6-5 to TRBJ1-3; D is possibly TRBD1 (5 bases). V was cut by 8 bases and J by 1 base, with 12 bases left in between. CDR1 and CDR2 from the germline V gene are MNHEY and SVGAGI. The CDR3 length is 14 residues. The CDR3, as DNA: TGTGCCAGCGGCAGGGAGGGTTCTGGAAACACCATATATTTT. It encodes CASGREGSGNTIYF.

Ten or more counts support this clonotype. This rearrangement joins TRBV12-3 or TRBV12-4 to TRBJ1-1; D unclear. With 6 bases removed from V and 1 base from J, the gap between germline ends came to 6 bases. The CDR3 runs to 12 residues. The CDR3 coding sequence is TGTGCCAGCAGCTTTGGGAACACTGAAGCTTTCTTT. Protein product: CASSFGNTEAFF.

This clonotype was picked up one time. This rearrangement joins TRBV12-3 or TRBV12-4 to TRBJ1-2; D is uncertain. V shed 5 bases and J shed 6 bases, with 13 bases lying between them. CDR3 length: 13 amino acids. The CDR3 coding sequence is TGTGCCAGCAGTCAAATACCCTCTCATGGCTACACCTTC. This sequence encodes CASSQIPSHGYTF.

The J gene is TRBJ1-1, the V gene TRBV7-8; possible D gene TRBD1, 5 bases. This CDR3 is 15 amino acids long. The germline V gene encodes CDR1 SGHVS and CDR2 FQNEAQ. Deletions cut 1 base from V and 1 base from J, with 10 bases between. The CDR3 bases are TGTGCCAGCAGCTTAGGGGACCTAGGGAACACTGAAGCTTTCTTT. Translating it yields CASSLGDLGNTEAFF. Full variable domain (rest looked up from reference TRBV7-8 and TRBJ1-1): GAGVSQSPRYKVAKRGQDVALRCDPISGHVSLFWYQQALGQGPEFLTYFQNEAQLDKSGLPSDRFFAERPEGSVSTLKIQRTQQEDSAVYLCASSLGDLGNTEAFFGQGTRLTVV.

This clonotype was seen repeatedly, ten times or more. J is TRBJ2-3 and V is TRBV5-4, with 13 bases matching TRBD2. Germline V lookup: CDR1 SGHNT, CDR2 YYREEE (reference sequence). This CDR3 has 15 residues. V shed 7 bases and J 5 bases; nucleotides not matched to a gene: 7. This CDR3 is CASAPRLAGGDTQYF. The CDR3 DNA sequence: TGTGCCAGCGCCCCTCGACTAGCGGGAGGAGATACGCAGTATTTT.

This clonotype showed up just a few times. V and J are TRBV5-1 and TRBJ2-7, with TRBD2 as a possible D gene (6 bases). Germline V lookup: CDR1 SGHRS, CDR2 YFSETQ. CDR3 length: 14 residues. V lost 3 bases, J lost 5 bases, and 15 bases lay in between. This chain's CDR3 is CASSWEAAPNEQYF. The CDR3 bases are TGCGCCAGCAGCTGGGAGGCGGCCCCTAACGAGCAGTACTTC.

The CDR3 is CAISERGPGNTIYF. CDR3 nucleotides: TGTGCCATCAGTGAACGGGGGCCTGGAAACACCATATATTTT. The chain joins TRBV10-3 to TRBJ1-3; tentatively, D is TRBD1 (6 bases). V was trimmed by 3 bases and J by 2 bases, leaving 8 bases between them. CDR1 and CDR2 from the germline V gene are ENHRY and SYGVKD. CDR3 size: 14 residues.

This clonotype has more than one count but fewer than ten. The chain couples TRBV30 to TRBJ2-3; 10 bases are a match to TRBD2. The length of the CDR3 is 14 residues. Germline V CDR1 and CDR2: GTSNPN, SVGIG (reference sequence). Trimming cost V 8 bases and J 0 bases; bases outside gene matches: 5. Here the CDR3 reads CARTSGVSTDTQYF. For the CDR3, the DNA is TGTGCCCGTACTAGCGGGGTGAGCACAGATACGCAGTATTTT.

J is TRBJ2-5 and V is TRBV4-1, with D perhaps assigned TRBD1 or TRBD2 (5 bases each). V was shortened by 4 bases and J by 2 bases, with 17 bases between the two germline ends. The CDR3 extends over 16 amino acids. The V gene's germline CDR1 is MGHRA and CDR2 YSYEKL. As DNA, the CDR3 is TGCGCCAGCAGCCGCCTAACCGGGACGCAACAAGAGACCCAGTACTTC. Residues: CASSRLTGTQQETQYF.